The 9 T cell receptor beta chains below all came from one sample that was sequenced in a study of cytomegalovirus exposure and HLA in healthy donors. This PCR relied on a set of 60 Vbeta primers and 13 Jbeta primers. Assay: immunoSEQ multiplex PCR; the TCRdb copy retains only in-frame clones and omits some. The sample comprises fewer than 200,000 clones, 75% to 85% of which are singletons, and roughly 2% rests with the top ten. The sample was PBMCs. The source is a woman between 25 and 40 years old in good health and CMV-seronegative.

This sequence joins TRBV28 and TRBJ1-2; 8 positions agree with TRBD1. This CDR3 comprises 14 residues. Germline CDR1 is MDHEN and CDR2 is SYDVKM. With 8 bases clipped from V and 5 bases from J, the junction kept 10 bases outside the gene matches. CDR3 sequence reads: CASRGAGGSYGYTF. As DNA, the CDR3 is TGTGCCAGCCGGGGGGCAGGGGGCTCGTATGGCTACACCTTC.

A few counts support this clone. The chain combines TRBV5-4 with TRBJ2-7, with TRBD1 identical over 9 bases. This CDR3 region has 15 residues. V was pared by 0 bases and J by 4 bases, with 5 bases of the junction left unmatched. Per germline, CDR1 SGHNT and CDR2 YYREEE (reference sequence). The DNA for the CDR3 is TGTGCCAGCAGCTTGGGGGGGACAGGGTTGTACGAGCAGTACTTC. This codes for CASSLGGTGLYEQYF.

CDR3 bases: TGCAGCGTTGAAGCGCCGGTCAATGAGCAGTTCTTC. It is translated as CSVEAPVNEQFF. The rearrangement joins TRBV29-1 to TRBJ2-1, with D hard to call. CDR1 SQVTM and CDR2 ANQGSEA come from the germline V gene. V was clipped by 1 base and J by 6 bases, with 7 bases between them. The CDR3 has 12 residues.

V gene TRBV19 combines with J gene TRBJ2-3; 11 bases match TRBD2. J was trimmed by 2 bases and V by 10 bases; bases with no gene match: 5. CDR3 length: 14 amino acids. Germline values: CDR1 LNHDA, CDR2 SQIVND (reference sequence). CDR3 nucleotides: TGTGCCACCGGGACTAGCGGATACACAGATACGCAGTATTTT. Its translation is CATGTSGYTDTQYF.

The V call is TRBV4-3, the J call TRBJ1-3, with 8 bases identical to TRBD1. The V gene end was trimmed by 4 bases and the J gene end by 0 bases; junction bases not matched to a gene: 2. The germline V gene encodes CDR1 LGHNA and CDR2 YSLEER. The CDR3 is made up of 15 amino acids. The CDR3 loop is CASSPTGGSGNTIYF. CDR3 coding DNA: TGCGCCAGCAGCCCCACAGGGGGCTCTGGAAACACCATATATTTT.

Only one count was recorded for this clone. The chain joins TRBV28 to TRBJ2-6; TRBD1 aligns across 10 bases. The CDR3 runs 21 residues. Germline CDR1 and CDR2: MDHEN and SYDVKM. The J segment lost 2 bases and the V segment lost 5 bases, leaving 18 bases of the junction unmatched. The CDR3 sequence is CASSTPWAGTGDRAGANVLTF. The CDR3 DNA reads as TGTGCCAGCAGTACACCTTGGGCCGGGACAGGGGACCGCGCTGGGGCCAACGTCCTGACTTTC.

V is TRBV18 and J is TRBJ1-3, with 7 positions matching TRBD1. CDR1 KGHSH and CDR2 LQKENI come from the germline V gene. The CDR3 totals 14 residues. V dropped 6 bases and J dropped 0; count of bases not matched to a gene: 2. CDR3 loop: CASSGTASGNTIYF. CDR3 nucleotides: TGTGCCAGCTCTGGGACAGCCTCTGGAAACACCATATATTTT.

The chain links TRBV27 to TRBJ2-2, with TRBD2 as a possible D gene (6 bases). The germline V and J ends were trimmed by 6 bases and 2 bases, with 16 bases remaining between them. This CDR3 comprises 16 residues. Per the germline V gene, CDR1 is MNHEY and CDR2 is SMNVEV (reference sequence). The DNA of the CDR3 is TGTGCCAGCAGCGGGAGACACACCGGAAACACCGGGGAGCTGTTTTTT. Translated: CASSGRHTGNTGELFF.

This CDR3 reads CASSPQAGGLSSGNTIYF. As DNA, the CDR3 is TGTGCCAGCTCACCGCAAGCCGGAGGGTTAAGCTCTGGAAACACCATATATTTT. The rearrangement joins TRBV18 to TRBJ1-3, with D uncertain. CDR1 and CDR2 from the germline V gene are KGHSH and LQKENI. Trimming took off 3 bases at V and 0 bases at J, with 18 bases between the two ends. This CDR3 spans 18 amino acids.